The TCR beta chain under discussion was sequenced for a study of T-cell reconstitution after alpha-beta-depleted transplantation in children. A library of TCRbeta sequences, prepared with unique molecular identifiers, was generated. TCRdb redid the calling of the PCR reads with MiXCR, one entry per CDR3 protein. The table lists 200,000 to 250,000 distinct CDR3 sequences, approximately 10% of them singletons. This clonotype was found a few times. The CDR3 loop spans 19 amino acids. Looked up from germline, CDR1 is LGHDT and CDR2 is YNNKEL (reference sequence). With 1 base removed from V and 0 bases from J, the gap between germline ends came to 21 bases.

The genes are TRBV3-1 and TRBJ1-1; possibly TRBD1 for D (6 bases). Sample: PBMCs from the stem cell graft donor, taken from the stem cell graft. The sequence came from a human donor who donated a stem cell graft to a child with acute lymphoblastic leukemia. The CDR3 region is CASSQAGGTFPVMNTEAFF. Here the CDR3 DNA reads TGTGCCAGCAGCCAAGCGGGGGGCACGTTTCCGGTCATGAACACTGAAGCTTTCTTT.